This TCR beta chain came from a study of blood T cell repertoires in COVID-19. Using immunoSEQ multiplex PCR, the repertoire was profiled, and TCRdb retains in-frame clones only, with some absent. The sample carries about 36,000 clones, around 84% recorded once. Germline V gene lookup returns CDR1 SNHLY and CDR2 FYNNEI. The CDR3 sequence is 14 residues long. V was pared by 5 bases and J by 5 bases, with 15 bases between. Sequenced input: peripheral blood. The chain is built from TRBV2 and TRBJ2-5, with D tentatively TRBD1 (6 bases). The receptor was isolated from a man in his sixties with COVID-19, enrolled during active disease. Written as DNA, the CDR3 is TGTGCCAGCAGTTATTCAGGGGAATGGGAGACCCAGTACTTC. This gives the protein CASSYSGEWETQYF.